This T cell receptor (beta chain) originates from a study of regulatory and conventional T cells in RAG deficiency (dated by TCRdb to 2016 to 2017). At the level of the whole study: To compare the diversity and composition of the repertoires of Treg, conventional CD4+ and CD8+ T cells between RAG-deficient patients and healthy controls, the study applied high-throughput TCR beta sequencing.

Before genomic DNA extraction, conventional CD4+ T cells were purified from blood as CD25-low CD127-high cells. Repertoire analyses used roughly 8 healthy control donors as the comparison group. Overall study results and their limits: For some subjects, some T-cell subset analyses were not performed. Compared with control T-cell subpopulations, the RAG-deficient patients had markedly lower Shannon entropy and higher Simpson indices. Rather than being bona fide Treg cells, the sorted CD25-high CD127-low cells in Omenn syndrome patients may represent peripherally activated cells. Compared with controls, Omenn syndrome and CID/AS patients had about 97-fold fewer unique TCR beta sequences in Treg cells, whereas the reduction in the other subsets was around 9.1-fold. Shorter CDR3 lengths were found in all patient T-cell subsets, and >85% Treg-Tconv repertoire overlap at nucleotide and amino acid level was observed in Omenn syndrome patients.

Remarks on this clone: Its specific antigen is unknown. Base-call qualities are not available, and no considerably larger clone is one nucleotide away.

Counted from cysteine to phenylalanine, this CDR3 has 17 amino acids. Of all the DNA, just the CDR3 is kept, 51 bases in frame from base 1. From the germline V gene, CDR1 is SGHAT and CDR2 is FQNNGV. Trimmed from V: 4 bases; trimmed from J: 2 bases; junction bases lacking a gene match: 8. The library was produced with the immunoSEQ multiplex PCR assay. Rearranged TCR beta chain products were amplified from genomic DNA of sorted T-cell subsets and sequenced. Processing in the source paper ran as follows. Repertoire diversity of productive TCR beta rearrangements was quantified using Shannon entropy and Simpson indices. Clonal expansion was assessed using the summed frequency of the 100 most abundant productive TCR beta clonotypes among total reads. The TRB repertoires were evaluated with a self-reactivity index based on amino acid usage at CDR3beta positions 6 and 7. Two-way ANOVA was applied to the repertoire analyses, whereas Student t or Mann-Whitney tests were applied to the flow cytometric analyses. The clones in this table, taken by TCRdb from immuneACCESS, are in-frame only. Not every clone is retained; where verified, under half of the shortfall comes from an unresolved V gene, and the cause of the rest is unknown. V and J calls and clone size come straight from that table; D and trimming were deduced from the DNA. The sample table contains around 30,000 clones; only one count was recorded for roughly 96% of them. About 0.17% of the sample is held by the ten biggest clonotypes.

This sample was shared with a second study, whose subject was regulatory T cells. Looking at the second paper: The multiplex PCR used 52 forward TRBV primers and 13 reverse TRBJ primers, with assay-based and computational corrections for amplification bias. In patients, repertoires had restricted unique TRB V-J pairs and skewed V and J gene usage, with regulatory T cells showing the most marked changes. The study compared T-cell receptor beta repertoires of sorted regulatory, conventional CD4+ and CD8+ T cells between CD3G-deficient patients and healthy controls. Ficoll density separation was used to isolate peripheral blood mononuclear cells. Within the immunoSEQ assay, multiplex PCR amplified rearranged TRB loci from genomic DNA. Sequencing of the TRB amplicons was done on an Illumina HiSeq platform. Custom algorithms error-filtered the raw sequences and aligned them to reference gene sequences, after which the immunoSEQ online tools were used for analysis. The frequencies of productive and nonproductive TRB rearrangements were evaluated among unique sequences as well as among total sequences. Group comparisons used t tests, Mann-Whitney tests or two-way ANOVA run in Prism software.

The material sequenced was CD25- CD4+ T cells sorted from blood. The TCR originated in a human donor in good health. The rearranged chain carries TRBV11-2 and TRBJ2-6; a stretch of 7 junction bases matches TRBD1. This receptor carries the CDR3 CASSSSNRGAGANVLTF. The DNA sequence is given as TGTGCCAGCAGCTCATCTAACAGGGGAGCTGGGGCCAACGTCCTGACTTTC.